The present entry profiles one TCR beta chain with its context. Sequenced by immunoSEQ multiplex PCR; TCRdb stores in-frame clones only, minus some. In the table there are some 73,000 clones, approximately 91% of which are singletons. These data belong to a study of technical replicates of blood from a handful of donors. The V gene lost 3 bases and the J gene lost 2 bases, with 17 bases spanning the gap. CDR1 and CDR2 (germline): SGDLS, YYNGEE. This CDR3 is built from 16 residues. The clonotype originates from a human donor in good health. Some clones in this sample may be carry-over from other donors' samples. This rearrangement joins TRBV9 to TRBJ1-2; maybe TRBD1 (6 bases). Sequencing was done on a sample of PBMCs. This chain's CDR3 is CASSGHRVRWNYGYTF. Written as DNA, the CDR3 is TGTGCCAGCAGCGGACACAGGGTCCGTTGGAACTATGGCTACACCTTC.